What follows describes a single T cell receptor beta chain. Those enrolled in Seattle joined during active infection and were followed longitudinally afterward. Between the trimmed V and J ends, which lost 0 bases and 5 bases, there was a span of 6 bases. Germline-derived CDR1 and CDR2 are SGHNT and YYREEE (reference sequence). CDR3 length: 13 amino acids. Per the original data handling: Cell counts per sample came from amplifying reference gene primers. TCRdb's table, derived via immunoSEQ multiplex PCR, lists solely in-frame clones and lacks some. V, J and clone size are those of that table, while D and trimming were read from the DNA. The sample holds approximately 210,000 clones, around 80% seen once. The sample comes from a study of blood T cell repertoires in COVID-19.

The chain carries TRBV5-4 and TRBJ1-3; D is ambiguous. Sequencing was performed on peripheral blood. This clonotype originated in a woman older than 75 with COVID-19, enrolled during active disease. The CDR3 coding sequence is TGTGCCAGCAGCTTGGGGACTAGAAACACCATATATTTT. Protein: CASSLGTRNTIYF.